Shown below are 3 T cell receptor beta chains from a single sample sequenced in a study of spatial heterogeneity in lung cancer. TCRdb reanalysed the 5' RACE reads using MiXCR and keeps one entry per CDR3 protein. The sample lists tens of thousands of distinct CDR3 sequences; approximately 19% were seen once. Time point in this sample: blood at routine non-recurrence follow-up after resection. Sequenced material: PBMCs, taken at follow-up. The receptors originated from a male donor with early-stage non-small cell lung cancer.

This clonotype was picked up a small number of times. The chain couples TRBV27 to TRBJ2-6; no clear D. The CDR3 is 15 amino acids. CDR1 and CDR2 from the germline V gene are MNHEY and SMNVEV (reference sequence). V lost 5 bases to trimming and J lost 4 bases, with 12 bases between them. The CDR3 loop reads CASSRAASGANVLTF. CDR3 nucleotide sequence: TGTGCCAGCAGTCGAGCCGCGAGCGGGGCCAACGTCCTGACTTTC.

The chain couples TRBV7-9 to TRBJ1-1, with a weak D call TRBD1 (5 bases). The CDR3 extends over 15 amino acids. The germline gives CDR1 SEHNR, CDR2 FQNEAQ (reference sequence). V was pared by 4 bases and J by 4 bases, with 16 bases between. The CDR3 region is CASSSPDSRVTEAFF. CDR3 DNA: TGTGCCAGCAGCTCACCCGACAGCCGTGTCACTGAAGCTTTCTTT. Using reference TRBV7-9 and TRBJ1-1 for the parts outside the CDR3, the full variable domain is DTGVSQNPRHKITKRGQNVTFRCDPISEHNRLYWYRQTLGQGPEFLTYFQNEAQLEKSRLLSDRFSAERPKGSFSTLEIQRTEQGDSAMYLCASSSPDSRVTEAFFGQGTRLTVV.

About this clonotype: At one end, the junction sequence differs from germline, possibly due to a read error. This chain links TRBV5-1 with TRBJ2-2; D is perhaps TRBD2 (5 bases). CDR3 length: 12 residues. The germline V gene has CDR1 SGHRS and CDR2 YFSETQ. CDR3 sequence: CASRVDTGELSF. The DNA of the CDR3 is TGCGCCAGCAGGGTCGACACCGGGGAGCTGTCTTTT. Looking up the rest from reference TRBV5-1 and TRBJ2-2 gives the full variable domain: KAGVTQTPRYLIKTRGQQVTLSCSPISGHRSVSWYQQTPGQGLQFLFEYFSETQRNKGNFPGRFSGRQFSNSRSEMNVSTLELGDSALYLCASRVDTGELSFGEGSRLTVL.